This TCR beta chain was profiled in a study of T cell changes during pregnancy in multiple sclerosis (dated by TCRdb to between 2017 and 2020). In the study overall: The study examined how the T cell repertoire changed over the course of pregnancy in women with multiple sclerosis.

CDR1 is given as SGHTA and CDR2 as FQGNSA, both from the germline V gene. The trim is 0 bases for V and 7 bases for J, with a gap of 13 bases between the germline ends. The CDR3 runs 15 residues from the cysteine to the phenylalanine. Just the 45-base CDR3 DNA is kept, in frame starting at base 1. Details on this clone: Its antigen target is currently unknown. No base qualities exist here, and no much larger clone lies one base off it.

The method behind the library was the immunoSEQ multiplex PCR assay. The table comes from immuneACCESS by way of TCRdb, which keeps in-frame sequences with V and J called. Part of the clones is missing from these tables; in studies checked, under half for an unresolved V gene and the rest for unknown reasons. This sample gives under 95,000 clones in total; approximately 92% of them show up just once. The ten most abundant clones make up about 0.8% of the sample. The chain is assembled from TRBV7-2 and TRBJ1-5, with an unclear D gene assignment. The sequence was obtained from a female donor in good health, enrolled as a control in a pregnancy study. The sequenced sample was peripheral blood, obtained in the second trimester of pregnancy. This receptor has the CDR3 CASSLALGESQPQHF. The nucleotides read TGTGCCAGCAGCTTAGCGCTCGGGGAGAGCCAGCCCCAGCATTTT.